This T cell receptor (beta chain) was retrieved from a study of OX40 agonist ivuxolimab in advanced cancers. This clone was detected only a few times. Mismatch with germline at one junction end may stem from a read error. Method: immunoSEQ multiplex PCR; TCRdb's copy keeps in-frame clones and lacks some. Here the sample spans 15,000 to 25,000 clones, roughly nine tenths being singletons. Patients who had autoimmune disease history or got systemic immunosuppression were left out. Germline values: CDR1 SNHLY, CDR2 FYNNEI. This CDR3 contains 15 residues. Here the sequenced sample was CD4+ or CD8+ T cells sorted from blood, taken in a trial of the OX40 agonist ivuxolimab. The source is an adult with an advanced solid tumor such as melanoma, head and neck, liver or kidney cancer. V usage is TRBV2 and J usage is TRBJ2-1, with 8 bases aligning to TRBD2. DNA of the CDR3: TGTGCCAGCACCCGGGGGACTAGGGACTACCATGAGCAGTTCTTC. Its translation is CASTRGTRDYHEQFF.